The clone carrying this TCR beta chain was seen a handful of times. Its antigen is unidentified. TCRdb itself ran the RT-PCR reads through MiXCR, one entry per CDR3 protein. The sample includes 500,000 to 550,000 distinct CDR3 sequences, less than 10% of them seen just once. The data were obtained in a study of response to subunit inactivated influenza vaccine. Points from the study as a whole: Authors suggested seasonal influenza vaccinations each recruit few new T cells.

V was clipped by 3 bases and J by 0 bases, with 7 bases between them. Germline V CDR1 and CDR2: DFQATT, SNEGSKA (reference sequence). The CDR3 has 13 residues. Sequencing was performed on PBMCs from blood, taken roughly 24 months after vaccination. The chain recombines TRBV20-1 with TRBJ2-3; D remains ambiguous. This TCR derives from a man aged 50 to 69 who received an inactivated influenza vaccine. As DNA, the CDR3 is TGCAGTGCTAGTTTTATTAGCACAGATACGCAGTATTTT. Amino acids: CSASFISTDTQYF.